Presented here are 20 T cell receptor beta chains from one specimen sequenced in a study of human T cells and chemical hapten exposure (dated by TCRdb to the early 2020s). Library preparation was by RACE. The instrument was a NextSeq 500. TCRdb reworked the public reads: Q25 trimming with fastp, MiXCR clone assembly, productive beta chains retained. Rows are combined by CDR3 protein, so each entry shows the most common genes and DNA. This sample holds tens of thousands of distinct CDR3 sequences; about 9.1% were observed only once. The top ten hold roughly 3.3% of the sample. The sample's time point label, decoded: patch test 1, 2 weeks after DPC sensitization. The treatment or condition label here, explained by the study, means: therapeutic diphenylcyclopropenone sensitization with weekly scalp DPC. Sequencing was performed on whole blood, taken in connection with sensitization to the hapten diphenylcyclopropenone (DPC). The receptor source for this set is a middle-aged woman with alopecia areata. Some clones in this sample may be carry-over from other donors' samples.

This rearrangement joins TRBV5-1 to TRBJ1-3; a possible D gene is TRBD1 (6 bases). The germline V gene encodes CDR1 SGHRS and CDR2 YFSETQ. V was cut by 0 bases and J by 4 bases, with 14 bases left in between. The CDR3 is made up of 16 amino acids. The CDR3 spells CASSLGQALDGNTIYF. DNA for the CDR3: TGCGCCAGCAGCTTGGGACAGGCCCTGGACGGAAACACCATATATTTT.

This clonotype came up a few times. V gene TRBV2 combines with J gene TRBJ2-3; 14 positions agree with TRBD2. Germline V gene sequence: CDR1 SNHLY, CDR2 FYNNEI. Losses at the gene ends were 7 bases for V and 4 bases for J; bases not matched to a gene: 4. CDR3 length equals 15 residues. The CDR3 loop is CASTEGLAGADTQYF. In nucleotides, the CDR3 is TGTGCCAGCACCGAGGGACTAGCGGGGGCAGATACGCAGTATTTT.

This clonotype was observed a few times. This chain joins TRBV5-1 and TRBJ1-6; TRBD1 matches at 8 bases. The CDR3 runs to 16 residues. Per germline, CDR1 SGHRS and CDR2 YFSETQ. J was trimmed by 7 bases and V by 4 bases; bases with no gene match: 10. CDR3 coding DNA: TGCGCCAGCAGCCCGGGGTCTACAGGGGGGAATTCACCCCTCCACTTT. This gives the protein CASSPGSTGGNSPLHF.

On this clonotype itself: This may be a read error, as it is one base from a much larger clone. The J gene is TRBJ1-6, the V gene TRBV6-2 or TRBV6-3, with TRBD1 matching over 12 bases. The CDR3 is 15 residues long. The germline CDR1 and CDR2 sequences are MNHEY and SVGEGT. Here the CDR3 reads CASSRDRGPNSPLRF. DNA for the CDR3: TGTGCCAGCAGCCGGGACAGGGGGCCAAATTCACCCCTCCGCTTT.

This clonotype was observed a few times. The chain carries TRBV7-2 and TRBJ2-7; TRBD1 aligns across 10 bases. V was pared by 1 base and J by 1 base, with 4 bases of the junction left unmatched. The CDR3 is 16 residues long. Germline CDR1 is SGHTA and CDR2 is FQGNSA. CDR3 DNA: TGTGCCAGCAGCTTAGAAGGACAGGGGGGTTCCTACGAGCAGTACTTC. Translation: CASSLEGQGGSYEQYF.

Only a few counts were recorded for this clonotype. The CDR3 region is CASSFQGARGTEAFF. CDR3 nucleotide sequence: TGCGCCAGCAGCTTCCAGGGGGCTCGGGGCACTGAAGCTTTCTTT. V usage is TRBV5-1 and J usage is TRBJ1-1, with 8 positions matching TRBD1. The CDR3 loop spans 15 amino acids. Germline V lookup: CDR1 SGHRS, CDR2 YFSETQ. J gave up 4 bases and V 2 bases, and 7 bases lay outside the gene matches.

This clonotype showed up many times. This sequence joins TRBV30 and TRBJ2-5; 9 nucleotides match TRBD2. CDR3 size: 13 residues. Germline-derived CDR1 and CDR2 are GTSNPN and SVGIG (reference sequence). V lost 4 bases to trimming and J lost 5 bases; unmatched junction nucleotides: 5. The CDR3 DNA reads as TGTGCCTGGAAAGCGGGGGGCGCGGAGACCCAGTACTTC. Protein: CAWKAGGAETQYF.

This clonotype was picked up a small number of times. The V and J genes are TRBV5-4 and TRBJ2-7; D is uncertain. V was trimmed by 0 bases and J by 5 bases, leaving 12 bases between them. Germline loops: CDR1 SGHNT, CDR2 YYREEE (reference sequence). The CDR3 consists of 14 residues. The chain's CDR3 is CASSLDVVIDEQYF. For the CDR3, the DNA is TGTGCCAGCAGCTTGGACGTCGTGATCGACGAGCAGTACTTC.

In this sample, this clonotype turned up many times. The J gene is TRBJ1-1, the V gene TRBV27; no clear D. The length of the CDR3 is 13 residues. Germline assignment: CDR1 MNHEY and CDR2 SMNVEV (reference sequence). V gave up 1 base and J gave up 1 base, with 4 bases separating them. The CDR3 protein is CASSLLQNTEAFF. The CDR3 coding sequence is TGTGCCAGCAGTTTATTACAGAACACTGAAGCTTTCTTT.

This clonotype was seen at least ten times. This rearrangement joins TRBV5-4 to TRBJ1-1, with a possible D match to TRBD1 (6 bases). CDR3 length: 14 residues. Germline assignment: CDR1 SGHNT and CDR2 YYREEE (reference sequence). The V gene lost 4 bases and the J gene lost 4 bases, with 14 bases spanning the gap. For the CDR3, the DNA is TGTGCCAGCAGCCCGCCCTGGGGGCCCACTGAAGCTTTCTTT. Its translation: CASSPPWGPTEAFF.

This clonotype was observed many times. The chain employs TRBV4-1 and TRBJ2-3; 9 positions match TRBD2. Germline V gene data show CDR1 as MGHRA and CDR2 as YSYEKL. Trimming took 0 bases from V and 7 from J; bases not matched to a gene: 8. This CDR3 is 16 amino acids long. The CDR3 DNA follows: TGCGCCAGCAGCCAAGATCCCGGACTAGCGCCTCATACGCAGTATTTT. It specifies CASSQDPGLAPHTQYF.

The table lists this clonotype with many counts. The chain has TRBV7-9 and TRBJ2-7, with TRBD2 matching over 11 bases. The V gene end was trimmed by 6 bases and the J gene end by 4 bases; junction bases not matched to a gene: 2. Germline values: CDR1 SEHNR, CDR2 FQNEAQ (reference sequence). CDR3 size: 13 residues. CDR3 nucleotides: TGTGCCAGCAGGCTAGCGGGGGGTTACGAGCAGTACTTC. Encoded protein: CASRLAGGYEQYF.

This clonotype was picked up many times. The rearrangement joins TRBV4-1 to TRBJ2-3; weak D call: TRBD2 (7 bases). The CDR3 consists of 18 residues. Germline V gene lookup returns CDR1 MGHRA and CDR2 YSYEKL. The V and J ends lost 3 bases and 6 bases respectively, with 25 bases between them. CDR3 sequence reads: CASSQLGGGVRRVDTQYF. The CDR3 DNA reads as TGCGCCAGCAGCCAGCTGGGAGGGGGGGTCCGTCGCGTCGATACGCAGTATTTT.

This clonotype was seen a handful of times. The chain has TRBV6-6 and TRBJ2-3, with D perhaps TRBD2 (6 bases). The CDR3 totals 14 residues. Trimming left V 6 bases short and J 5 bases short, with 15 bases between. Germline-derived CDR1 and CDR2 are MNHNY and SVGAGI (reference sequence). Here the CDR3 reads CASSTGTPGDTQYF. The CDR3 region has the DNA TGTGCCAGCAGCACCGGGACTCCCGGAGATACGCAGTATTTT.

As concerns this clonotype: The junction does not match germline at one end; this may be a read error. The chain joins TRBV19 to TRBJ2-2, with D possibly being TRBD1 or TRBD2 (5 bases each). Germline values: CDR1 LNHDA, CDR2 SQIVND (reference sequence). This CDR3 is 14 amino acids long. The CDR3, as DNA: TGTGCCAGTAGTATGGCAGGGAGCACCTGGGAGCTGTTTTTT. The encoded protein is CASSMAGSTWELFF.

This clonotype occurred a few times. The chain joins TRBV6-5 to TRBJ1-1, with a possible D match to TRBD1 (6 bases). The CDR3 sequence is 12 residues long. With 6 bases removed from V and 4 bases from J, the gap between germline ends came to 9 bases. Germline values: CDR1 MNHEY, CDR2 SVGAGI. The CDR3 region is CASRRGGTEAFF. CDR3 in DNA: TGTGCCAGCAGGCGAGGGGGCACTGAAGCTTTCTTT.

This chain joins TRBV6-2 or TRBV6-3 and TRBJ2-3; possibly TRBD2 for D (6 bases). Germline V lookup: CDR1 MNHEY, CDR2 SVGEGT. This CDR3 is built from 15 residues. V lost 2 bases and J 2 bases, leaving 11 bases between the germline ends. Written as DNA, the CDR3 is TGTGCCAGCAGTTACGCGGCGGGGAACACAGATACGCAGTATTTT. It codes for CASSYAAGNTDTQYF.

The chain combines TRBV5-1 with TRBJ2-1, with 11 bases matching TRBD2. The CDR3 covers 16 residues. Germline CDR1 reads SGHRS; CDR2 reads YFSETQ. J was trimmed by 3 bases and V by 2 bases; bases with no gene match: 4. CDR3 coding DNA: TGCGCCAGCAGCTTTCTTACTAGCGGGAGCTACAATGAGCAGTTCTTC. Translating it yields CASSFLTSGSYNEQFF.

The sample holds a few counts of this clonotype. The chain joins TRBV6-2 or TRBV6-3 to TRBJ2-7, with 15 bases fitting TRBD2. Germline CDR1 and CDR2: MNHEY and SVGEGT. The CDR3 contains 17 residues. V lost 6 bases and J lost 0; bases outside the gene matches: 6. In DNA, the CDR3 is TGTGCCAGCAGCCCAGGGACTAGCGGGGGGAGCTCCTACGAGCAGTACTTC. Protein: CASSPGTSGGSSYEQYF.

In its sample, this clonotype was seen many times. This chain uses TRBV4-3 with TRBJ1-5, with 8 nucleotides matching TRBD1. The CDR3 covers 16 residues. After removal of 0 bases from V and 6 bases from J, the junction contained 7 bases not matched to a gene. Germline CDR1 and CDR2: LGHNA and YSLEER. CDR3 residues: CASSQDPGQGGQPQHF. The CDR3 nucleotides are TGCGCCAGCAGCCAAGATCCCGGACAGGGCGGTCAGCCCCAGCATTTT.